This TCR beta chain came from a study of neurological immune-mediated disorders. In this sample, this clonotype turned up many times. MiXCR, run by TCRdb on the 5' RACE reads, gives a single entry per CDR3 protein. The table includes tens of thousands of distinct CDR3 sequences, 3% to 3.5% detected once. With 5 bases removed from V and 5 bases from J, the gap between germline ends came to 13 bases. CDR3 size: 14 residues. Sequencing input: PBMCs. The receptor was derived from a woman aged 30 to 39 with multiple sclerosis. The J gene is TRBJ1-5, the V gene TRBV12-3 or TRBV12-4; tentative D call: TRBD1 (6 bases). In nucleotides, the CDR3 is TGTGCCAGCAGTATCACCTCAGGGGATCAGCCCCAGCATTTT. Its protein product is CASSITSGDQPQHF.